This paragraph reports one TCR beta chain. CDR1 is LGHDT, CDR2 YNNKEL, per germline (reference sequence). V was clipped by 4 bases and J by 6 bases; unmatched bases: 5. This CDR3 region has 13 residues. Repertoires were generated with immunoSEQ multiplex PCR, while TCRdb's copy carries only in-frame clones and drops some. The table includes 200,000 to 300,000 clones, more than 75% detected once. This specimen comes from a study of blood T cell repertoires in COVID-19. Study summary: Sites in the United States, Italy and Spain provided acute and convalescent COVID-19 samples.

Specimen: PBMCs or T cells enriched from blood (not recorded which). V usage is TRBV3-1 (or the pseudogene TRBV3-2) and J usage is TRBJ2-7, with 8 bases lining up with TRBD1. The source is a woman aged 50 to 65 who had recovered from COVID-19. The CDR3 spells CASSLRQGIEQYF. CDR3 nucleotides: TGTGCCAGCAGCCTTAGACAGGGGATCGAGCAGTACTTC.